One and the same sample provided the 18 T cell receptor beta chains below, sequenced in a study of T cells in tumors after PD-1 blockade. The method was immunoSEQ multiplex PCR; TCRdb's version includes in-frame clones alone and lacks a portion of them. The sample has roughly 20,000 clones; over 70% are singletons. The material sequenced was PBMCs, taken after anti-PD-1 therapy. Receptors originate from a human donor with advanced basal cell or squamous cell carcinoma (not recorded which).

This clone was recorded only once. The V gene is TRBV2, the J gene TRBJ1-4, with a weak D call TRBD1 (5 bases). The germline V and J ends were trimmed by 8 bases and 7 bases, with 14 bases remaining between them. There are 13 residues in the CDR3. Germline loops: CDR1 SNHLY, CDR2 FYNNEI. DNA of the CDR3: TGTGCCAGCGACAATAGGGGCGTTGAAAAACTGTTTTTT. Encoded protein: CASDNRGVEKLFF. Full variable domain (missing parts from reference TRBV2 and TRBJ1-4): EPEVTQTPSHQVTQMGQEVILRCVPISNHLYFYWYRQILGQKVEFLVSFYNNEISEKSEIFDDQFSVERPDGSNFTLKIRSTKLEDSAMYFCASDNRGVEKLFFGSGTQLSVL.

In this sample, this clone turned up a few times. The CDR3 here is CASSDLAGTGELFF. DNA for the CDR3: TGTGCCAGCTCCGACCTAGCGGGGACCGGGGAGCTGTTTTTT. The V and J genes are TRBV2 and TRBJ2-2; 9 bases fit TRBD2. The V and J ends lost 8 bases and 5 bases, in that order; junction bases with no gene match: 6. Germline CDR1 SNHLY, CDR2 FYNNEI. This CDR3 spans 14 amino acids.

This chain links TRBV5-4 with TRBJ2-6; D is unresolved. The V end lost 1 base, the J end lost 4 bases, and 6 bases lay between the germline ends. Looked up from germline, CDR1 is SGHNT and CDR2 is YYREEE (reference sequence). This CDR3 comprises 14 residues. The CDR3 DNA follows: TGTGCCAGCAGCTTGCGACTCGGGGCCAACGTCCTGACTTTC. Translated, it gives CASSLRLGANVLTF.

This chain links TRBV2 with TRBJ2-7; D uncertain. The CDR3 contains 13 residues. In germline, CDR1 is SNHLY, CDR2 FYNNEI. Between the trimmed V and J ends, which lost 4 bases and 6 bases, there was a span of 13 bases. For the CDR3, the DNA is TGTGCCAGCAGTGGACCTATCCCCGGCGAGCAGTACTTC. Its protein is CASSGPIPGEQYF. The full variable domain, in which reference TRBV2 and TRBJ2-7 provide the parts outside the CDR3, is EPEVTQTPSHQVTQMGQEVILRCVPISNHLYFYWYRQILGQKVEFLVSFYNNEISEKSEIFDDQFSVERPDGSNFTLKIRSTKLEDSAMYFCASSGPIPGEQYFGPGTRLTVT.

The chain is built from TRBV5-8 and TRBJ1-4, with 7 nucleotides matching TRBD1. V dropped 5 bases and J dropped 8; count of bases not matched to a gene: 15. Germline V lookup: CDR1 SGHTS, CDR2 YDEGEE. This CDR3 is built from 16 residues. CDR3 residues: CASSSGTAIREEKLFF. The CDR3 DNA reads TGTGCCAGCAGTTCTGGGACAGCTATTAGGGAAGAAAAACTGTTTTTT.

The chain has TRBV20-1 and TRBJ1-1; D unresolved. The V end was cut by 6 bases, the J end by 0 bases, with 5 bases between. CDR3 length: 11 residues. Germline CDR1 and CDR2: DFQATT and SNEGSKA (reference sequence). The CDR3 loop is CSALLNTEAFF. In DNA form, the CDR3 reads TGCAGTGCCCTTCTGAACACTGAAGCTTTCTTT.

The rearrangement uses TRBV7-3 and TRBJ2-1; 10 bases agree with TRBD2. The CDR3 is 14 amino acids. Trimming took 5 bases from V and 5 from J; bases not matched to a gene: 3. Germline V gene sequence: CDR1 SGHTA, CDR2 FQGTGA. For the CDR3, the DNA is TGTGCCAGCAGCCAAGCGGGGGGGAACAATGAGCAGTTCTTC. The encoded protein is CASSQAGGNNEQFF.

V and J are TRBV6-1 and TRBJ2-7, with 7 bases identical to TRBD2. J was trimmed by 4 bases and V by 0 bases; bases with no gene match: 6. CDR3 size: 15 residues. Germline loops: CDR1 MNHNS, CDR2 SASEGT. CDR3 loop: CASSEAGGDPYEQYF. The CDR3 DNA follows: TGTGCCAGCAGTGAAGCGGGAGGGGACCCTTACGAGCAGTACTTC.

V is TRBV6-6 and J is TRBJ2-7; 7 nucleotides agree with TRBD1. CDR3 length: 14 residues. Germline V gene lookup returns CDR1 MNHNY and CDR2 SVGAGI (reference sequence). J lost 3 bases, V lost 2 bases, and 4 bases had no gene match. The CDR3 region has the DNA TGTGCCAGCAGTTACGAGGGGGCAAGCTACGAGCAGTACTTC. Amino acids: CASSYEGASYEQYF.

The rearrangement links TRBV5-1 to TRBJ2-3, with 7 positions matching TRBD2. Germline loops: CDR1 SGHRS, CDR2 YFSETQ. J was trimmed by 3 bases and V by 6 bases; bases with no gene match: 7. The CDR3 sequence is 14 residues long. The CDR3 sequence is CASNGGLGTDTQYF. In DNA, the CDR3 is TGCGCCAGCAACGGGGGGTTAGGGACAGATACGCAGTATTTT. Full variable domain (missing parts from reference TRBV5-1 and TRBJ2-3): KAGVTQTPRYLIKTRGQQVTLSCSPISGHRSVSWYQQTPGQGLQFLFEYFSETQRNKGNFPGRFSGRQFSNSRSEMNVSTLELGDSALYLCASNGGLGTDTQYFGPGTRLTVL.

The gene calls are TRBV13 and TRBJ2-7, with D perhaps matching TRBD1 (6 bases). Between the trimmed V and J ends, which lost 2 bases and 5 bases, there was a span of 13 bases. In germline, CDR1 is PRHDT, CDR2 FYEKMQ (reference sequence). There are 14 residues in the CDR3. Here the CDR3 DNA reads TGTGCCAGCAGCTTAACAGGGCCGGTGCACGAGCAGTACTTC. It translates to CASSLTGPVHEQYF. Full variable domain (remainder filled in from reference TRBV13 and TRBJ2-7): AAGVIQSPRHLIKEKRETATLKCYPIPRHDTVYWYQQGPGQDPQFLISFYEKMQSDKGSIPDRFSAQQFSDYHSELNMSSLELGDSALYFCASSLTGPVHEQYFGPGTRLTVT.

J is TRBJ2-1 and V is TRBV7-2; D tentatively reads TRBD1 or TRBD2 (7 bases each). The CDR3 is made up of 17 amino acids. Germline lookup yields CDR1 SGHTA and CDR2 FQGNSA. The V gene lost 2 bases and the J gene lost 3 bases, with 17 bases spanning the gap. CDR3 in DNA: TGTGCCAGCAGCTTATCGTCAGGGGGGGCCGACTACAATGAGCAGTTCTTC. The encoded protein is CASSLSSGGADYNEQFF.

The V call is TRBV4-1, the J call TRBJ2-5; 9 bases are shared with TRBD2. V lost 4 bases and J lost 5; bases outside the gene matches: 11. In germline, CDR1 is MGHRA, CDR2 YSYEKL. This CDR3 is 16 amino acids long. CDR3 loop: CASSPGWRGGGETQYF. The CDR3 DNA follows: TGCGCCAGCAGCCCCGGTTGGCGGGGGGGAGGCGAGACCCAGTACTTC.

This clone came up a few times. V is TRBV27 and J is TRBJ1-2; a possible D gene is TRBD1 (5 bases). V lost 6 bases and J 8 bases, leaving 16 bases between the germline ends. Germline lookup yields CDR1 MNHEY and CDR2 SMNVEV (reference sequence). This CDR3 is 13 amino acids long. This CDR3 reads CASSPTGGRGYTF. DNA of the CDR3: TGTGCCAGCAGCCCTACGGGGGGAAGGGGCTACACCTTC.

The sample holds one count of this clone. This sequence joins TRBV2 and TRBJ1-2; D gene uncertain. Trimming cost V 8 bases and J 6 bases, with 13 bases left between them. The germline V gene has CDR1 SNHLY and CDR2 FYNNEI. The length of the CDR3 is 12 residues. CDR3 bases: TGTGCCAGCCTTTCAGATGGAGATGGCTACACCTTC. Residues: CASLSDGDGYTF.

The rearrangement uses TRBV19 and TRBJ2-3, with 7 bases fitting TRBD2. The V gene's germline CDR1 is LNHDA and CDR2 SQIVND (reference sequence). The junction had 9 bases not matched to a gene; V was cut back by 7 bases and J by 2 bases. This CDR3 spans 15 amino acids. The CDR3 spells CASTDYGGNTDTQYF. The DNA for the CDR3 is TGTGCCAGTACCGATTACGGGGGGAACACAGATACGCAGTATTTT.

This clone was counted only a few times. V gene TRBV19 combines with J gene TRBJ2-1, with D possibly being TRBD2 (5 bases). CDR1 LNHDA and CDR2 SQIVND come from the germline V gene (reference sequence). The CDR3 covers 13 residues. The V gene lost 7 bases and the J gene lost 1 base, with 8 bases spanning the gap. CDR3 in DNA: TGTGCCAGTACGAGGACTTCCTACAATGAGCAGTTCTTC. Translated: CASTRTSYNEQFF.

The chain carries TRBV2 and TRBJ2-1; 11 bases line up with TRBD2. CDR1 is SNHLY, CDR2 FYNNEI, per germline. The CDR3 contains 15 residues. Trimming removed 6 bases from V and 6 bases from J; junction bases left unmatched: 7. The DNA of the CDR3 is TGTGCCAGCAGCCTAACTAGCGGGAGTCGCAATGAGCAGTTCTTC. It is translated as CASSLTSGSRNEQFF.